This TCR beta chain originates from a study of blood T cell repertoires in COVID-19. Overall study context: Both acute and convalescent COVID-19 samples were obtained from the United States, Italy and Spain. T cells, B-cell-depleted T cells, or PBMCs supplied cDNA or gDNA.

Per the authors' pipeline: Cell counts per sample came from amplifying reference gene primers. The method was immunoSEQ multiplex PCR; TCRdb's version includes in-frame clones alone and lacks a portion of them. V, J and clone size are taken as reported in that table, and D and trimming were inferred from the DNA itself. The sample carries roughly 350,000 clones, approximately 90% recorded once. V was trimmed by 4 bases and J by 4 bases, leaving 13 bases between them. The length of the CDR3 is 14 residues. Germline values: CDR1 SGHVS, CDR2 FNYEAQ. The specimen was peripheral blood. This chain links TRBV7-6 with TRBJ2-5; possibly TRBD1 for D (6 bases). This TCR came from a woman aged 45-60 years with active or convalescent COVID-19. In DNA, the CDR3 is TGTGCCAGCAGCTCCAGGGGCCTCGGAGAGACCCAGTACTTC. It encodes CASSSRGLGETQYF.